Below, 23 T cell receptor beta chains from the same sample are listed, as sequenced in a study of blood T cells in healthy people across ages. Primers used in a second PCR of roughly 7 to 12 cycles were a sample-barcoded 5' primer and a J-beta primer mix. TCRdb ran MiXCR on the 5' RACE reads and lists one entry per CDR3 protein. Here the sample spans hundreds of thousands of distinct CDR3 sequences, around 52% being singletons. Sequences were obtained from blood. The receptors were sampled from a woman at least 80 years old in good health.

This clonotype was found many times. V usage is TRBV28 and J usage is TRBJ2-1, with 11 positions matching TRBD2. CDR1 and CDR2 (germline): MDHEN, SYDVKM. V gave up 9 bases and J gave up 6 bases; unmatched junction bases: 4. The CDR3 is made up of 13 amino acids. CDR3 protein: CASNSGRVNEQFF. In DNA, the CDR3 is TGTGCCAGTAATAGCGGGAGGGTCAATGAGCAGTTCTTC.

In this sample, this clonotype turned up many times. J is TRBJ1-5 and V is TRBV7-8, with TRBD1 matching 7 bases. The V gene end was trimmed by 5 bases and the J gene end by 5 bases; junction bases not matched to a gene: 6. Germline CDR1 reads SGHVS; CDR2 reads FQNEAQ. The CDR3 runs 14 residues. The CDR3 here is CASSVTGIDQPQHF. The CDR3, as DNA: TGTGCCAGCAGCGTGACAGGGATTGATCAGCCCCAGCATTTT. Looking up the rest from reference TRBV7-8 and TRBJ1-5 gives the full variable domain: GAGVSQSPRYKVAKRGQDVALRCDPISGHVSLFWYQQALGQGPEFLTYFQNEAQLDKSGLPSDRFFAERPEGSVSTLKIQRTQQEDSAVYLCASSVTGIDQPQHFGDGTRLSIL.

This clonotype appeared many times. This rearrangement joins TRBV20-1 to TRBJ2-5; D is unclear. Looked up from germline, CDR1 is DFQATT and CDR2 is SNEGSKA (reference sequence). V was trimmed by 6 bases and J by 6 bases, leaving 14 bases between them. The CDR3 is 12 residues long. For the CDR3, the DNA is TGCAGTGCCGCCACCCAGGCAAAGACCCAGTACTTC. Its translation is CSAATQAKTQYF.

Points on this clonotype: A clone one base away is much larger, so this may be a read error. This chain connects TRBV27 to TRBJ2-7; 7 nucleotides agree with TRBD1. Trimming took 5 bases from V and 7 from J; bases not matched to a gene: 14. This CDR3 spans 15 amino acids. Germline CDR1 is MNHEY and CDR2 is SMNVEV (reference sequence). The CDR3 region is CASSLFSGQHNEQYF. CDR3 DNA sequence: TGTGCCAGCAGTCTTTTCTCGGGACAGCACAATGAGCAGTACTTC.

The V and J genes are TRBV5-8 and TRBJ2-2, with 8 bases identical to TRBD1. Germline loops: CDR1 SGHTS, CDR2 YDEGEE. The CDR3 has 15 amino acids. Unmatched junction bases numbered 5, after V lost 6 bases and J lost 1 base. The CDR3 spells CASTSGTGNTGELFF. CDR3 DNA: TGTGCCAGCACCTCTGGGACAGGGAACACCGGGGAGCTGTTTTTT.

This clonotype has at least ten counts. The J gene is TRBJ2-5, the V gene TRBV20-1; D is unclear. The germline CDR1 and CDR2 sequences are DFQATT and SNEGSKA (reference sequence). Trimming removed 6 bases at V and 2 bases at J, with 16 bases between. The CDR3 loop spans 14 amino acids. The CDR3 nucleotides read TGCAGTGCGAAAACCCCCCGCCAACAAGAGACCCAGTACTTC. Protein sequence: CSAKTPRQQETQYF.

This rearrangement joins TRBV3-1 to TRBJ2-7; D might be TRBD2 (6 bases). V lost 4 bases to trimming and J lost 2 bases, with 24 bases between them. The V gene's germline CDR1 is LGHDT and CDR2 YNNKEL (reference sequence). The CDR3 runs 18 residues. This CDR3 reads CASSPRTNENRSPYEQYF. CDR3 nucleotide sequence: TGTGCCAGCAGCCCGCGGACTAATGAAAACCGATCGCCCTACGAGCAGTACTTC.

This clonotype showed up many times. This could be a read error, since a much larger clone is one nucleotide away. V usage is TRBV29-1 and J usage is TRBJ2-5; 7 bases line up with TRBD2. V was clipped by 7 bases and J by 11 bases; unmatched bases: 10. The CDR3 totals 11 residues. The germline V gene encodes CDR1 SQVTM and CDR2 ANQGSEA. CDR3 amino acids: CSGTSQDEQYF. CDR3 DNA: TGCAGCGGGACTAGTCAGGATGAGCAGTACTTC.

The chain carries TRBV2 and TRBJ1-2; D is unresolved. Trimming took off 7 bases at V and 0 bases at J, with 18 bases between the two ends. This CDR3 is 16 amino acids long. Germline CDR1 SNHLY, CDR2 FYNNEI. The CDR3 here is CASNRPRNQANYGYTF. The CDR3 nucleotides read TGTGCCAGCAATAGGCCCAGAAATCAAGCTAACTATGGCTACACCTTC.

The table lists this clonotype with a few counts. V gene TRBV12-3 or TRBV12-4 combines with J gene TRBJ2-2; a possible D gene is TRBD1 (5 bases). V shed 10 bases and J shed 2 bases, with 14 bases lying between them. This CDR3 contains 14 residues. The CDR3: CATPEQANTGELFF. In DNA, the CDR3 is TGTGCCACCCCGGAACAGGCCAACACCGGGGAGCTGTTTTTT.

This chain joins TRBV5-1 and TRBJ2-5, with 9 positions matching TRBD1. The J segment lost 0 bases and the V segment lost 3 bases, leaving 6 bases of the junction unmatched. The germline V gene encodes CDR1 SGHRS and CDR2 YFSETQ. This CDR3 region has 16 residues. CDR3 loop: CASSSAGTGYQETQYF. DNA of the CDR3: TGCGCCAGCAGCTCCGCCGGGACAGGGTACCAAGAGACCCAGTACTTC.

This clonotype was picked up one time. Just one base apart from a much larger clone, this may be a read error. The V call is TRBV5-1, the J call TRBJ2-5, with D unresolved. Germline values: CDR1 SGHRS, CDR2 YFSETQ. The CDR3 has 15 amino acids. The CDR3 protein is CASSSSGPFQEAQYF. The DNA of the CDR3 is TGCGCCAGCAGCTCAAGTGGACCGTTCCAAGAGGCCCAGTACTTC.

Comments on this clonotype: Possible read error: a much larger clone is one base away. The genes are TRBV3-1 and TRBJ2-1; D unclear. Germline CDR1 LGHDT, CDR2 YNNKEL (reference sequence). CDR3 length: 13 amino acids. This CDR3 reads CASGQGFYNEQFF. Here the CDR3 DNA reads TGTGCCAGCGGCCAAGGTTTCTACAATGAGCAGTTCTTC.

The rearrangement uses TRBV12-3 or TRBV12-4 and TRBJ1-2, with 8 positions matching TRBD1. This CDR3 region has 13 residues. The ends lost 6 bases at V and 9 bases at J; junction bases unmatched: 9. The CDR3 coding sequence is TGTGCCAGCAGCTCGGACAGGGCAAGGCGCTACACCTTC. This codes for CASSSDRARRYTF.

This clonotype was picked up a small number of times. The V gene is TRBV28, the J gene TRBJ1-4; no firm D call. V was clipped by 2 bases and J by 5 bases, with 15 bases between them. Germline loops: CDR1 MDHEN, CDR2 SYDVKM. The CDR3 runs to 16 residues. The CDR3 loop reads CASSLGPLSPNEKLFF. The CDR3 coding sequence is TGTGCCAGCAGTTTAGGCCCCTTATCCCCCAATGAAAAACTGTTTTTT.

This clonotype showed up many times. The chain's CDR3 is CASSSLPAGGKADTQYF. The CDR3 DNA reads as TGTGCCAGCAGCTCCCTCCCGGCAGGGGGAAAAGCAGATACGCAGTATTTT. The chain couples TRBV11-2 to TRBJ2-3, with 7 bases that match TRBD1. Trimming at V came to 4 bases and at J to 4 bases, leaving 14 bases not matched to a gene. CDR3 length equals 17 residues. Germline loops: CDR1 SGHAT, CDR2 FQNNGV. Looking up the rest from reference TRBV11-2 and TRBJ2-3 gives the full variable domain: EAGVAQSPRYKIIEKRQSVAFWCNPISGHATLYWYQQILGQGPKLLIQFQNNGVVDDSQLPKDRFSAERLKGVDSTLKIQPAKLEDSAVYLCASSSLPAGGKADTQYFGPGTRLTVL.

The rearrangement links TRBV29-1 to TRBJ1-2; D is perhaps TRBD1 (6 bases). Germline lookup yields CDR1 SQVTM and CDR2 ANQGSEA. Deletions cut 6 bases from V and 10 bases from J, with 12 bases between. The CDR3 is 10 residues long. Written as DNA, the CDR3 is TGCAGCGTGAGACAGGAGGACTACACCTTC. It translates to CSVRQEDYTF. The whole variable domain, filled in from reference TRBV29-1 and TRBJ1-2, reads SAVISQKPSRDICQRGTSLTIQCQVDSQVTMMFWYRQQPGQSLTLIATANQGSEATYESGFVIDKFPISRPNLTFSTLTVSNMSPEDSSIYLCSVRQEDYTFGSGTRLTVV.

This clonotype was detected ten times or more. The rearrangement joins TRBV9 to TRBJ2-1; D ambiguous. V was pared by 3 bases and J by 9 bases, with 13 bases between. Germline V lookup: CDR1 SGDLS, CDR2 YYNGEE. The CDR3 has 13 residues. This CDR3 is CASSAPSGAEQFF. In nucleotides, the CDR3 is TGTGCCAGCAGCGCCCCCTCAGGAGCTGAGCAGTTCTTC.

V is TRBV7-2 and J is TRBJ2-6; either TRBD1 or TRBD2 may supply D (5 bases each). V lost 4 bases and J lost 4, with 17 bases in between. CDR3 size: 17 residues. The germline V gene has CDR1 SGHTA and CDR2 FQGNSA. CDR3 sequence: CASSSPGTAAGANVLTF. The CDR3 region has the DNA TGTGCCAGCAGCTCCCCCGGGACCGCGGCCGGGGCCAACGTCCTGACTTTC.

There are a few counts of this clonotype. CDR3 nucleotide sequence: TGTGCCAGCAGCTCAGCACTGACTCAAGAGACCCAGTACTTC. Its protein product is CASSSALTQETQYF. The chain has TRBV28 and TRBJ2-5, with no clear D. Trimming took 6 bases from V and 2 from J, leaving 13 bases between them. Germline values: CDR1 MDHEN, CDR2 SYDVKM. This CDR3 is 14 amino acids long.

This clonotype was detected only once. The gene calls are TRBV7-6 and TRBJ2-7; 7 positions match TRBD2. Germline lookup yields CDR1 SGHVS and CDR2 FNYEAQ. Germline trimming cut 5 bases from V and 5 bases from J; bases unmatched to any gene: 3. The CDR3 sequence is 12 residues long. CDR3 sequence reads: CASSPGLDEQYF. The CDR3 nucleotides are TGTGCCAGCAGCCCCGGACTAGACGAGCAGTACTTC. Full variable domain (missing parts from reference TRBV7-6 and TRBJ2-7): GAGVSQSPRYKVTKRGQDVALRCDPISGHVSLYWYRQALGQGPEFLTYFNYEAQQDKSGLPNDRFSAERPEGSISTLTIQRTEQRDSAMYRCASSPGLDEQYFGPGTRLTVT.

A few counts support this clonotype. CDR3 sequence: CASSMTGVNTGELFF. For the CDR3, the DNA is TGTGCCAGCAGCATGACAGGGGTTAACACCGGGGAGCTGTTTTTT. The genes are TRBV12-3 or TRBV12-4 and TRBJ2-2; 8 bases fit TRBD1. The V segment lost 6 bases and the J segment 2 bases; nucleotides outside the gene matches: 5. The CDR3 covers 15 residues.

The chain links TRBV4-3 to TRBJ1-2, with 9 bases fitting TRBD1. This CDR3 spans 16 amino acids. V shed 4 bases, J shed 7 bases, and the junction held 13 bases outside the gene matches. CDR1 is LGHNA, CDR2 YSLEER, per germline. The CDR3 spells CASSLDPGQGISGYTF. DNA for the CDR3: TGCGCCAGCAGCCTCGATCCGGGACAGGGAATCAGTGGCTACACCTTC.